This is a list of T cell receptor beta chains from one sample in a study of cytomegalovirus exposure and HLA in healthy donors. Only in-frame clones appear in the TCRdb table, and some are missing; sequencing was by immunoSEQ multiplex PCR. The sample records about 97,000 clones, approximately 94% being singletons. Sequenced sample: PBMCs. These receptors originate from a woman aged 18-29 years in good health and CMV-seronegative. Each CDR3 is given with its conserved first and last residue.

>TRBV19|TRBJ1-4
CASKKFAGEKLFF
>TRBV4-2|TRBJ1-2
CASSQELYGYTF
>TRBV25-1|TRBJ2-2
CASRNTGTGPTGELFF
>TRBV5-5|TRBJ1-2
CASSRTGGNYGYTF
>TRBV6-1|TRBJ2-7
CASSDLGGARTDEQYF
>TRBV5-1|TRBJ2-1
CASRPSSYNEQFF
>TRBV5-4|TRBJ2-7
CASSPGDRTIYEQYF
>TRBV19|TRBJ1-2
CASTAYRDGYGYTF
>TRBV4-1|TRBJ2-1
CASSQFGVDEQFF
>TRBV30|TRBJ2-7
CAWSVGGLDEQYF
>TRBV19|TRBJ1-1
CASEPQHEAKTEAFF
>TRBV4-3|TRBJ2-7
CASSLGQGLFDEQYF
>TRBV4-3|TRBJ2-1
CASSPGGGVSYNEQFF
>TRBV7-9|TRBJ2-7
CASSFGGGYEQYF
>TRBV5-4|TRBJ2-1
CASSPPSPERYDEQFF
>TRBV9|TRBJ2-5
CASSPGTRETQYF
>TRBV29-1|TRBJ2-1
CSVEKRDNEQFF
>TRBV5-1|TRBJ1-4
CASSKGQGARLGEKLFF
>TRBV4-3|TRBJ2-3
CASSQDGQTSGPSTDTQYF
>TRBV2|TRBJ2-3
CARRTGDPTDTQYF
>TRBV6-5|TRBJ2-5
CASSYYVASQETQYF
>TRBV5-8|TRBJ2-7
CASSLGGFGYEQYF
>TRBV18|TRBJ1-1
CASSPYQGAGTEAFF
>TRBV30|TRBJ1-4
CAWNIDAWREKLFF
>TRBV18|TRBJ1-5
CASSPGTDNQPQHF
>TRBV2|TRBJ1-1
CASRKRQGFTEAFF
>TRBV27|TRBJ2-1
CASSLGDFSNNEQFF
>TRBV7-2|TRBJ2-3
CASKTSGGGGDTQYF
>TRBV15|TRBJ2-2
CATSNTERGAFRAGELFF
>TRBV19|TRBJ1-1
CASSPTGGGREAFF
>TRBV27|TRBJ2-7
CASSLSLLAGGVGEQYF
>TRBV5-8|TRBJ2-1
CASTQGQGDEQFF
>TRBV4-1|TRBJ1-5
CASSQPGGVSNQPQHF
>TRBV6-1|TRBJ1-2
CASSEDLPGGLAYGYTF
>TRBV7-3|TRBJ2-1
CASSSSGGAHEQFF
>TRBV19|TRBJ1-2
CASSWGGSSNYGYTF
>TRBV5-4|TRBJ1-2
CASSLRGGGGYTF
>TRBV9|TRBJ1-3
CASSVGQPSGNTIYF
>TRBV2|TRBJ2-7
CASSDPRDREFQGEQYF
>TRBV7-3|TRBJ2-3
CASSTTGITDTQYF
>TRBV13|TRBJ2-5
CASSVKGGGQETQYF